This entry describes one T cell receptor beta chain. Its antigen is as yet unknown. V was clipped by 3 bases and J by 7 bases, with 4 bases between them. CDR1 SEHNR and CDR2 FQNEAQ come from the germline V gene (reference sequence). The CDR3 is 11 amino acids. This sample was included in a study of cytomegalovirus exposure and HLA in healthy donors. Primers for the PCR totalled 60 Vbeta and 13 Jbeta. The assay was immunoSEQ multiplex PCR, and TCRdb's table has in-frame clones only and misses some. The sample has 100,000 or so clones; around 72% are singletons. Study results and limitations: It was likely that a cluster of highly shared sequence variants was a sequencing artifact. An apparent linkage of common viral pathogens to several of the most significant clusters emerged in a later analysis.

The sequencing sample was made of PBMCs. The chain employs TRBV7-9 and TRBJ2-1, with D uncertain. This TCR was sampled from a man aged 30-40 years in good health and CMV-seronegative. Written as DNA, the CDR3 is TGTGCCAGCAGCTTTCTGAATGAGCAGTTCTTC. Translated, it gives CASSFLNEQFF. The variable domain in full, completed from reference TRBV7-9 and TRBJ2-1, reads DTGVSQNPRHKITKRGQNVTFRCDPISEHNRLYWYRQTLGQGPEFLTYFQNEAQLEKSRLLSDRFSAERPKGSFSTLEIQRTEQGDSAMYLCASSFLNEQFFGPGTRLTVL.